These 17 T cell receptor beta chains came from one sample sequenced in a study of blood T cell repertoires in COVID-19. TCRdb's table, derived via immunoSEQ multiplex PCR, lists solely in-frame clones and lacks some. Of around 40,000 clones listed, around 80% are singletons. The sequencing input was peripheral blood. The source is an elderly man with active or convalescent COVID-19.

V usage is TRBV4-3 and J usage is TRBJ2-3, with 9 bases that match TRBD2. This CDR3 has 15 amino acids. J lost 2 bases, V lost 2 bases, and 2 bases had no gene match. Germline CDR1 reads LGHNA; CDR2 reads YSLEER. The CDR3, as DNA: TGCGCCAGCAGCCAAAGACTAGCGGACACAGATACGCAGTATTTT. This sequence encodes CASSQRLADTDTQYF.

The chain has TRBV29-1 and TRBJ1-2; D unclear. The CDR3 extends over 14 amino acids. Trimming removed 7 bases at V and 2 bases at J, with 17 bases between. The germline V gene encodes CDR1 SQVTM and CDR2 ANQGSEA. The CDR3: CSAGNTAFNYGYTF. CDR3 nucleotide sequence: TGCAGCGCGGGGAACACAGCCTTCAACTATGGCTACACCTTC.

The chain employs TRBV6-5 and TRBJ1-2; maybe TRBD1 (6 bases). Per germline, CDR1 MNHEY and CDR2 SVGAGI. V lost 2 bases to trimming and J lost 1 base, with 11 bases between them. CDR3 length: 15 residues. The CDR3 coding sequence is TGTGCCAGCAGTTACGCGACAGGATATAACTATGGCTACACCTTC. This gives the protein CASSYATGYNYGYTF.

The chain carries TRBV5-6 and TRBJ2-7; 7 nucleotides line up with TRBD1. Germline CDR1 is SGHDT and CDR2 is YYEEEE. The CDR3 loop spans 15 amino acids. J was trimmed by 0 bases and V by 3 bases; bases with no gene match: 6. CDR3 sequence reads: CASSSLGTVSYEQYF. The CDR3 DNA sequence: TGTGCCAGCAGCTCCCTCGGGACAGTCTCCTACGAGCAGTACTTC.

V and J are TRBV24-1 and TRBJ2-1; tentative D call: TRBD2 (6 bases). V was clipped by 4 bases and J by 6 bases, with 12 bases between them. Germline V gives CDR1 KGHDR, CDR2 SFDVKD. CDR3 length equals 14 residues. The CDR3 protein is CATSENTSPNEQFF. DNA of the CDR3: TGTGCCACCAGTGAGAACACTAGCCCCAATGAGCAGTTCTTC.

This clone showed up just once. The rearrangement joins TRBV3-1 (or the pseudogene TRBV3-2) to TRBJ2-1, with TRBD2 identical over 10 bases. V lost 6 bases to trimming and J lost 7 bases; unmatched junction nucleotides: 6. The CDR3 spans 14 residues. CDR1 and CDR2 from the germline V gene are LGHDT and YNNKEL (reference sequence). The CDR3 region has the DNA TGTGCCAGCAGGCCTAGCGGGAGTAGAAATGAGCAGTTCTTC. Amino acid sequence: CASRPSGSRNEQFF.

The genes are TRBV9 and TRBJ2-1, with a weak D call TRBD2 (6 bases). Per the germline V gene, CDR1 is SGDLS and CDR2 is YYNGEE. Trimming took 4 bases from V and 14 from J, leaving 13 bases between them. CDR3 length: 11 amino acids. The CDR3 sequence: CASSLKGLEFF. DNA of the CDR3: TGTGCCAGCAGCTTGAAGGGACTGGAGTTCTTC.

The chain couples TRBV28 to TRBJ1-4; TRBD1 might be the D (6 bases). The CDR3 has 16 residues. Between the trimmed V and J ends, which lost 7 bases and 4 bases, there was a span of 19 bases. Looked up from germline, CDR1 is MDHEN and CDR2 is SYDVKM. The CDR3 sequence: CASIPLEAGVNEKLFF. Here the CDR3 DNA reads TGTGCCAGCATCCCCTTGGAGGCAGGGGTTAATGAAAAACTGTTTTTT.

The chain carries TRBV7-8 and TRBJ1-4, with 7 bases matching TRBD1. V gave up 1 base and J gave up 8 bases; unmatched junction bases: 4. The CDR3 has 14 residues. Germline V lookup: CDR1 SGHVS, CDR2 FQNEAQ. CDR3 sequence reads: CASSLGGTVEKLFF. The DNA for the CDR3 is TGTGCCAGCAGCTTAGGGGGGACAGTCGAAAAACTGTTTTTT.

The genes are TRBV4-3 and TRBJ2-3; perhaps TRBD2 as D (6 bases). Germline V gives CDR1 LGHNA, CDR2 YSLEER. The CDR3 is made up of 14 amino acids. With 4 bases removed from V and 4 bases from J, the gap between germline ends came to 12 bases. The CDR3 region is CASSLGLASDTQYF. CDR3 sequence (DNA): TGCGCCAGCAGCCTCGGGCTAGCGTCAGATACGCAGTATTTT.

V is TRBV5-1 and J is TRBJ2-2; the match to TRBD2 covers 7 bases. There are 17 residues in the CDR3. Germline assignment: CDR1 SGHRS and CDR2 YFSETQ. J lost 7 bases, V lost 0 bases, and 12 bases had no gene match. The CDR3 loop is CASSLAKAGSRIGELFF. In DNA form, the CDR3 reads TGCGCCAGCAGCTTGGCCAAAGCGGGAAGTAGAATCGGGGAGCTGTTTTTT.

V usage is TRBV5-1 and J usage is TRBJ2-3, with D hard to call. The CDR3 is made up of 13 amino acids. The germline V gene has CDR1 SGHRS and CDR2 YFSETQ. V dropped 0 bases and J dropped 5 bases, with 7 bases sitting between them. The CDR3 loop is CASSLAIGDTQYF. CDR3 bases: TGCGCCAGCAGCTTGGCTATTGGAGATACGCAGTATTTT. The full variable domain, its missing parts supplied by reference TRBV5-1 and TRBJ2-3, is KAGVTQTPRYLIKTRGQQVTLSCSPISGHRSVSWYQQTPGQGLQFLFEYFSETQRNKGNFPGRFSGRQFSNSRSEMNVSTLELGDSALYLCASSLAIGDTQYFGPGTRLTVL.

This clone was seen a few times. CDR3 in DNA: TGTGCCAGCAGTACGGTGGTTGGAAACACCATATATTTT. This codes for CASSTVVGNTIYF. This chain joins TRBV25-1 and TRBJ1-3, with no clear D. In germline, CDR1 is MGHDK, CDR2 SYGVNS. The V end was cut by 5 bases, the J end by 3 bases, with 8 bases between. The CDR3 length is 13 residues.

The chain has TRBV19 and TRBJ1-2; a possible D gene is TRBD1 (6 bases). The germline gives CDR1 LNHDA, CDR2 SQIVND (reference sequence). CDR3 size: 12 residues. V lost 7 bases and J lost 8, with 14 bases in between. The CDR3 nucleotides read TGTGCCAGTAATCGGGGGGCGGACGGCTACACCTTC. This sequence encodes CASNRGADGYTF.

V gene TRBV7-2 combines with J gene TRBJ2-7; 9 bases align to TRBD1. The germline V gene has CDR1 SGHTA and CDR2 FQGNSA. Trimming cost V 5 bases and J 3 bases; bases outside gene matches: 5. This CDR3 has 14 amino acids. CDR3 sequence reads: CASSKGTGNYEQYF. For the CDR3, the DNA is TGTGCCAGCAGCAAGGGGACAGGGAACTACGAGCAGTACTTC.

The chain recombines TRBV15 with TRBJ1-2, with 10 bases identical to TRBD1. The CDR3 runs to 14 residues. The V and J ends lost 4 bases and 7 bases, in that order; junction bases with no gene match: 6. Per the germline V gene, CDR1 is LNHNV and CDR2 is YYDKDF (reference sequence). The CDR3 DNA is TGTGCCACCAGCATAAACCGGGACAGGGGTGGCTACACCTTC. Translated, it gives CATSINRDRGGYTF.

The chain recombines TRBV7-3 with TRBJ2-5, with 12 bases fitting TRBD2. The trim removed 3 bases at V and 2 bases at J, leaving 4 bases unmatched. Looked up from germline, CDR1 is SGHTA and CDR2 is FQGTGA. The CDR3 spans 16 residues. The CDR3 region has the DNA TGTGCCAGCAGCTTGTCGGGACTAGCGGGTCAAGAGACCCAGTACTTC. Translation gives CASSLSGLAGQETQYF.